Presented here are 14 T cell receptor beta chains from one specimen sequenced in a study of T cells after posttransplantation cyclophosphamide. Only in-frame clones appear in the TCRdb table, and some are missing; sequencing was by immunoSEQ multiplex PCR. Altogether 20,000 to 30,000 clones were found in the sample, and no singletons occur. Sequencing was done on a sample of PBMCs. The source is a woman aged 50 to 60 in good health, CMV-negative, and a related stem cell transplant donor.

This clone was counted ten times or more. J is TRBJ2-5 and V is TRBV20-1; D call uncertain. Germline CDR1 reads DFQATT; CDR2 reads SNEGSKA (reference sequence). CDR3 length: 11 residues. The CDR3 DNA reads as TGCACCACGGAGTTCCAAGAGACCCAGTACTTC. Encoded protein: CTTEFQETQYF.

This clone has a count of ten or more. The V call is TRBV14, the J call TRBJ2-3; 10 positions agree with TRBD1. Trimming cost V 5 bases and J 5 bases; bases outside gene matches: 7. CDR3 length equals 15 residues. Germline V gene sequence: CDR1 SGHDN, CDR2 FVKESK. CDR3 nucleotide sequence: TGTGCCAGCAGCGACAGGGGGCGCACGGAAGATACGCAGTATTTT. This sequence encodes CASSDRGRTEDTQYF.

Many counts were recorded for this clone. J is TRBJ2-5 and V is TRBV5-1; tentatively, D is TRBD2 (6 bases). CDR1 and CDR2 from the germline V gene are SGHRS and YFSETQ. There are 18 residues in the CDR3. V shed 1 base and J shed 2 bases, with 21 bases lying between them. The CDR3 is CASSLPRGPTSPQETQYF. CDR3 DNA sequence: TGCGCCAGCAGCTTGCCTAGGGGTCCCACTAGCCCTCAAGAGACCCAGTACTTC. Supplemented by reference TRBV5-1 and TRBJ2-5, the full variable domain reads KAGVTQTPRYLIKTRGQQVTLSCSPISGHRSVSWYQQTPGQGLQFLFEYFSETQRNKGNFPGRFSGRQFSNSRSEMNVSTLELGDSALYLCASSLPRGPTSPQETQYFGPGTRLLVL.

This clone was counted ten times or more. V usage is TRBV2 and J usage is TRBJ2-1; 12 nucleotides align to TRBD2. Germline V gene data show CDR1 as SNHLY and CDR2 as FYNNEI. The CDR3 has 15 amino acids. After removal of 6 bases from V and 5 bases from J, the junction contained 5 bases not matched to a gene. CDR3 in amino acids: CASSETSGRNNEQFF. Written as DNA, the CDR3 is TGTGCCAGCAGCGAAACTAGCGGGAGGAACAATGAGCAGTTCTTC. The whole variable domain, remainder taken from reference TRBV2 and TRBJ2-1, is EPEVTQTPSHQVTQMGQEVILRCVPISNHLYFYWYRQILGQKVEFLVSFYNNEISEKSEIFDDQFSVERPDGSNFTLKIRSTKLEDSAMYFCASSETSGRNNEQFFGPGTRLTVL.

This clone was picked up many times. The chain combines TRBV5-1 with TRBJ2-7, with TRBD1 matching 7 bases. This CDR3 comprises 15 residues. V was clipped by 4 bases and J by 0 bases; unmatched bases: 7. Germline loops: CDR1 SGHRS, CDR2 YFSETQ. The CDR3 bases are TGCGCCAGCAGCCGGGACAGTTTGGACTCCTACGAGCAGTACTTC. It encodes CASSRDSLDSYEQYF.

This clone was counted at least ten times. The DNA for the CDR3 is TGTGCCAGCAGCTCTTTCCGACAGGGAAACCAGTACTTC. Translating it yields CASSSFRQGNQYF. V usage is TRBV5-4 and J usage is TRBJ2-5; 7 bases are a match to TRBD1. J was trimmed by 10 bases and V by 3 bases; bases with no gene match: 9. CDR1 SGHNT and CDR2 YYREEE come from the germline V gene (reference sequence). CDR3 size: 13 residues.

This clone was counted at least ten times. The V call is TRBV28, the J call TRBJ2-5; TRBD1 aligns across 7 bases. There are 17 residues in the CDR3. V shed 1 base, J shed 5 bases, and the junction held 13 bases outside the gene matches. Germline V gene lookup returns CDR1 MDHEN and CDR2 SYDVKM. The CDR3 protein is CASSLFTRQGYYETQYF. The CDR3 DNA follows: TGTGCCAGCAGTTTATTCACCAGACAGGGTTATTATGAGACCCAGTACTTC.

Ten or more counts support this clone. This sequence joins TRBV7-3 and TRBJ1-2; maybe TRBD1 (5 bases). The length of the CDR3 is 14 residues. The germline V and J ends were trimmed by 0 bases and 8 bases, with 13 bases remaining between them. Germline CDR1 and CDR2: SGHTA and FQGTGA. CDR3 protein: CASSLTGGAGGYTF. The DNA for the CDR3 is TGTGCCAGCAGCTTAACTGGGGGAGCGGGCGGCTACACCTTC.

This clone was observed at least ten times. The rearrangement links TRBV5-4 to TRBJ2-6; the match to TRBD2 covers 14 bases. Per the germline V gene, CDR1 is SGHNT and CDR2 is YYREEE (reference sequence). V lost 5 bases to trimming and J lost 2 bases; unmatched junction nucleotides: 3. This CDR3 contains 17 residues. CDR3 nucleotide sequence: TGTGCCAGCAGGCCGGGACTAGCGGGAGCTGGGGCCAACGTCCTGACTTTC. Residues: CASRPGLAGAGANVLTF.

This clone was seen ten or more times. The chain is built from TRBV10-3 and TRBJ1-1; tentative D call: TRBD1 (6 bases). In germline, CDR1 is ENHRY, CDR2 SYGVKD. V was shortened by 2 bases and J by 12 bases, with 19 bases between the two germline ends. The CDR3 consists of 14 residues. Here the CDR3 reads CAISESGGAFWTFF. The CDR3 nucleotides are TGTGCCATCAGTGAGAGTGGGGGGGCTTTCTGGACTTTCTTT.

Ten or more counts support this clone. This sequence joins TRBV10-3 and TRBJ2-1; 10 bases are shared with TRBD2. Germline values: CDR1 ENHRY, CDR2 SYGVKD. The J segment lost 9 bases and the V segment lost 2 bases, leaving 10 bases of the junction unmatched. This CDR3 has 16 residues. CDR3 loop: CAISEASGSVRTEQFF. The CDR3 bases are TGTGCCATCAGTGAGGCTAGCGGGAGTGTTCGAACTGAGCAGTTCTTC.

Ten or more counts support this clone. This rearrangement joins TRBV29-1 to TRBJ2-5, with 8 bases that match TRBD1. This CDR3 has 12 amino acids. Germline-derived CDR1 and CDR2 are SQVTM and ANQGSEA. The trim removed 6 bases at V and 5 bases at J, leaving 5 bases unmatched. For the CDR3, the DNA is TGCAGCGTCAGACAGGGGAAGGAGACCCAGTACTTC. This sequence encodes CSVRQGKETQYF.

In its sample, this clone was seen many times. This rearrangement joins TRBV19 to TRBJ2-1; 8 nucleotides line up with TRBD2. The CDR3 is made up of 13 amino acids. Germline lookup yields CDR1 LNHDA and CDR2 SQIVND (reference sequence). Trimming at V came to 6 bases and at J to 5 bases, leaving 3 bases not matched to a gene. The CDR3 DNA is TGTGCCAGTAGAGCGGGAGTGAACAATGAGCAGTTCTTC. It specifies CASRAGVNNEQFF.

This clone was detected many times. This chain connects TRBV5-4 to TRBJ2-7; 9 bases map to TRBD2. J lost 2 bases, V lost 3 bases, and 9 bases had no gene match. Germline V gene data show CDR1 as SGHNT and CDR2 as YYREEE (reference sequence). The CDR3 contains 16 residues. The CDR3 sequence is CASSSLGERGAYEQYF. The CDR3 coding sequence is TGTGCCAGCAGCTCCCTCGGGGAGCGGGGGGCCTACGAGCAGTACTTC.